This T cell receptor beta chain was documented in a study of beta chain features in type 1 diabetes. This clone came up a few times. Its antigen is as yet unknown. Per donor, one heparinised blood draw averaged roughly 120 mL. General study results and limits: Moderate but significant shortening of TCRB CDR3s was recorded in all four CD4+ subsets from Type 1 diabetes patients. The study found that naive, central memory and Treg TCRB repertoires appeared more similar in patients than in healthy donors.

Expressed TCRB transcripts were sequenced because the isolated RNA had all been reverse transcribed beforehand. Some clones are missing from TCRdb's copy, which holds only in-frame ones; the method was immunoSEQ multiplex PCR. The sample contains around 350,000 clones, roughly 12% of which appear only once. This clonotype was obtained from a man aged 18-30 years in good health. The sequenced sample was naive CD4+ T cells from blood.

The CDR3 coding sequence is TGCGCCAGCAGTTACGGACAGGTTAATGAAAAACTGTTTTTT. The encoded protein is CASSYGQVNEKLFF. This chain connects TRBV5-1 to TRBJ1-4; 7 bases map to TRBD1. The J segment lost 4 bases and the V segment lost 5 bases, leaving 5 bases of the junction unmatched. This CDR3 region has 14 residues. Germline-derived CDR1 and CDR2 are SGHRS and YFSETQ.